This entry features one TCR beta chain sequence. RNA transcripts were the template for amplifying TCR beta CDR3 regions. A first-round RT-PCR of the TCR CDR3 used the HTBI primer set. TCRdb reprocessed the multiplex PCR reads with MiXCR, giving one entry per CDR3 protein. The sample includes some 740,000 distinct CDR3 sequences, less than 15% of them seen just once. The sample comes from a study of T cells in Graves' hyperthyroidism and ophthalmopathy. The germline V gene has CDR1 SGHRS and CDR2 YFSETQ. The CDR3 has 14 residues. V dropped 0 bases and J dropped 10 bases, with 14 bases sitting between them.

The rearrangement uses TRBV5-1 and TRBJ2-1, with D unclear. The material sequenced was blood. This receptor was identified in a woman younger than 30 with Graves' hyperthyroidism. The CDR3 spells CASSLVVGLPEQFF. In nucleotides, the CDR3 is TGCGCCAGCAGCTTGGTTGTAGGTCTGCCCGAGCAGTTCTTC.